Listed here is a single T cell receptor (beta chain). Generated by immunoSEQ multiplex PCR, the TCRdb table keeps only in-frame clones and is missing some. The data contain approximately 300,000 clones, 87% of them singletons. This sample was taken from a study of blood T cell repertoires in COVID-19. Study context: The United States, Italy and Spain provided the acute and convalescent COVID-19 samples.

The study counted Cohort 3 donors as recovered given two negative PCRs, clearance, or symptom resolution. The CDR3 has 15 residues. CDR1 is MGHRA, CDR2 YSYEKL, per germline. The trim removed 4 bases at V and 2 bases at J, leaving 8 bases unmatched. The sequenced sample was PBMCs or T cells enriched from blood (not recorded which). This clonotype was sampled from a woman aged 25 to 45 who had recovered from COVID-19. The chain employs TRBV4-1 and TRBJ2-7; 7 bases fit TRBD2. CDR3 sequence (DNA): TGCGCCAGCAGCCCGCGAGAGGGAGGGACCTACGAGCAGTACTTC. It specifies CASSPREGGTYEQYF.